These T cell receptor beta chains were read from a single sample in a study of blood T cell repertoires in COVID-19. Only in-frame clones appear in the TCRdb table, and some are missing; sequencing was by immunoSEQ multiplex PCR. In the table there are about 50,000 clones, around three quarters of which are singletons. The source material was peripheral blood. Source of these receptors: a man aged 65-85 years with acute or convalescent COVID-19. Each CDR3 is given with its conserved first and last residue. A D gene is named only where the DNA matches it firmly. Size tells how often a clone was seen (once, few, many) or the class of an expanded clone, and some rows leave it out.

V,J,D,size,CDR3,DNA
TRBV30,TRBJ1-5,TRBD1,NA,CAWNTGGGGNQPQHF,TGTGCCTGGAATACAGGGGGAGGTGGCAATCAGCCCCAGCATTTT
TRBV7-8,TRBJ2-1,TRBD2,NA,CASSSSGTSGRNEQFF,TGTGCCAGCAGCTCCTCCGGGACTAGCGGGAGAAATGAGCAGTTCTTC
TRBV7-3,TRBJ2-5,NA,NA,CASNLTEIRETQYF,TGTGCCAGCAACCTTACGGAGATAAGGGAGACCCAGTACTTC
TRBV6-6,TRBJ2-7,NA,NA,CASIGAESYEQYF,TGTGCCAGCATTGGGGCAGAGTCCTACGAGCAGTACTTC
TRBV7-8,TRBJ2-7,NA,NA,CASSLTRGYEQYF,TGTGCCAGCAGCCTAACCAGGGGCTACGAGCAGTACTTC
TRBV2,TRBJ1-3,TRBD1,once,CASRDRGNTIYF,TGTGCCAGCCGGGACAGGGGAAACACCATATATTTT
TRBV7-2,TRBJ2-2,NA,few,CASSPTHTRVLTGELFF,TGTGCCAGCAGCCCTACGCATACTAGGGTTTTGACCGGGGAGCTGTTTTTT
TRBV6-5,TRBJ2-7,TRBD2,few,CASKAGGRDYEQYF,TGTGCCAGCAAAGCGGGAGGCCGAGATTACGAGCAGTACTTC
TRBV29-1,TRBJ2-1,NA,NA,CSVGGAYEYNEQFF,TGCAGCGTCGGAGGGGCTTACGAATACAATGAGCAGTTCTTC
TRBV11-3,TRBJ1-2,NA,NA,CASSNTAYGYTF,TGTGCCAGCAGCAATACAGCTTACGGCTACACCTTC
TRBV12-2,TRBJ2-1,NA,NA,CASRLRLLGLNHSDEQFF,TGTGCAAGTCGCTTAAGGCTCTTGGGCCTAAACCACTCAGATGAGCAGTTCTTC
TRBV7-9,TRBJ2-7,NA,NA,CASSRGTSYEQYF,TGTGCCAGCAGCCGAGGGACATCCTACGAGCAGTACTTC
TRBV2,TRBJ2-7,NA,NA,CASSRDSYEQYF,TGTGCCAGCAGTAGAGATTCCTACGAGCAGTACTTC
TRBV18,TRBJ1-2,NA,few,CASSQPGGEVNYGYTF,TGTGCCAGCTCCCAGCCGGGGGGCGAGGTTAACTATGGCTACACCTTC
TRBV5-6,TRBJ1-2,NA,NA,CASSRHTRYTF,TGTGCCAGCAGCCGACATACACGCTACACCTTC
TRBV2,TRBJ2-1,TRBD2,NA,CASSGSGTSRINEQFF,TGTGCCAGCAGTGGGTCCGGGACTAGTAGGATTAATGAGCAGTTCTTC
TRBV2,TRBJ2-4,TRBD2,NA,CASRSGLKAGQNIQYF,TGTGCCAGCAGGAGTGGACTAAAAGCGGGACAAAACATTCAGTACTTC
TRBV20-1,TRBJ2-1,TRBD2,few,CSASGAGGYNEQFF,TGCAGTGCTAGTGGAGCGGGGGGCTACAATGAGCAGTTCTTC
TRBV9,TRBJ1-2,TRBD1,NA,CASSPSDRANYGYTF,TGTGCCAGCAGCCCATCCGACAGGGCTAACTATGGCTACACCTTC
TRBV4-2,TRBJ1-4,NA,NA,CASSQVGGTNEKLFF,TGTGCCAGCAGCCAAGTTGGGGGGACTAATGAAAAACTGTTTTTT
TRBV3-1/TRBV3-2,TRBJ1-4,TRBD1,many,CASTARRGRHRDRGFDEKLFF,TGTGCCAGCACCGCAAGAAGGGGGCGTCACCGGGACAGGGGATTTGATGAAAAACTGTTTTTT
TRBV3-1/TRBV3-2,TRBJ1-6,NA,NA,CASSQEWGLKGSPLHF,TGTGCCAGCAGCCAAGAGTGGGGGCTGAAGGGTTCACCCCTCCACTTT
TRBV2,TRBJ2-7,NA,NA,CASSWRYEQYF,TGTGCCAGCAGTTGGAGATACGAGCAGTACTTC
TRBV2,TRBJ1-1,NA,NA,CASSATGPEAFF,TGTGCCAGCAGCGCAACAGGGCCTGAAGCTTTCTTT
TRBV6-1,TRBJ1-4,NA,NA,CASSEIRTAANEKLFF,TGTGCCAGCAGTGAAATAAGGACAGCCGCAAATGAAAAACTGTTTTTT
TRBV30,TRBJ1-2,TRBD1,few,CAWSAGAFGQGSGYTF,TGTGCCTGGAGCGCAGGGGCGTTCGGACAGGGGTCTGGCTACACCTTC
TRBV28,TRBJ1-2,TRBD1,NA,CASSLSRRGHNGYTF,TGTGCCAGCAGTTTATCTCGGAGGGGGCATAATGGCTACACCTTC
TRBV7-2,TRBJ2-1,TRBD2,NA,CASSLLAGGYYNEQFF,TGTGCCAGCAGCCTTCTAGCGGGAGGGTACTACAATGAGCAGTTCTTC
TRBV4-1,TRBJ2-2,NA,NA,CASSRAGAGVAGELFF,TGCGCCAGCAGCCGGGCGGGGGCAGGGGTGGCCGGGGAGCTGTTTTTT
TRBV18,TRBJ2-1,NA,NA,CASSPNWQSNEQFF,TGTGCCAGCTCACCAAATTGGCAGTCGAATGAGCAGTTCTTC
TRBV30,TRBJ1-5,TRBD1,NA,CAWSGRQGTEPQHF,TGTGCCTGGAGTGGGCGACAGGGGACAGAGCCCCAGCATTTT
TRBV19,TRBJ2-1,NA,NA,CASSTQQGNEQFF,TGTGCCAGTAGTACGCAACAGGGAAACGAGCAGTTCTTC
TRBV6-5,TRBJ2-3,NA,NA,CASSLTGIFTDTQYF,TGTGCCAGCAGTCTGACAGGAATTTTCACAGATACGCAGTATTTT
TRBV7-2,TRBJ2-2,NA,NA,CASSPWGQGNTGELFF,TGTGCCAGCAGCCCCTGGGGTCAGGGGAACACCGGGGAGCTGTTTTTT
TRBV28,TRBJ1-2,TRBD1,NA,CASSQGQGIRHGYTF,TGTGCCAGCAGTCAAGGACAGGGGATTCGGCATGGCTACACCTTC
TRBV30,TRBJ1-4,TRBD1,NA,CAWSSDRANEKLFF,TGTGCCTGGAGTTCCGACAGGGCAAATGAAAAACTGTTTTTT
TRBV19,TRBJ1-2,NA,NA,CASSARTSPQGYTF,TGTGCCAGTAGTGCAAGAACCTCCCCCCAGGGTTACACCTTC
TRBV4-1,TRBJ2-2,TRBD1,NA,CASSLTWDRGLMDTGELFF,TGCGCCAGCAGTCTTACCTGGGACAGGGGATTGATGGACACCGGGGAGCTGTTTTTT
TRBV6-2/TRBV6-3,TRBJ2-1,TRBD2,NA,CASSLSETSGGEADEQFF,TGTGCCAGCAGCCTCAGTGAGACTAGCGGGGGTGAAGCCGATGAGCAGTTCTTC
TRBV6-2/TRBV6-3,TRBJ2-1,TRBD2,NA,CASSYGETSWSEQFF,TGTGCCAGCAGTTACGGGGAGACTAGCTGGTCTGAGCAGTTCTTC
TRBV7-2,TRBJ2-7,TRBD2,NA,CASSIPGLAYEQYF,TGTGCCAGCAGCATACCGGGACTAGCGTACGAGCAGTACTTC
TRBV6-2/TRBV6-3,TRBJ2-7,TRBD2,NA,CASSSYLSGRASEQYF,TGTGCCAGCAGTTCTTACCTCAGCGGGAGGGCCAGCGAGCAGTACTTC
TRBV11-1,TRBJ1-1,NA,once,CASSFNSNTEAFF,TGTGCCAGCAGCTTCAACAGCAACACTGAAGCTTTCTTT
TRBV5-4,TRBJ2-2,NA,few,CASSPGLNTGELFF,TGTGCCAGCAGCCCGGGACTGAACACCGGGGAGCTGTTTTTT
TRBV11-3,TRBJ2-7,TRBD2,NA,CASSLGLAGSYEQYF,TGTGCCAGCAGCTTGGGACTAGCGGGCTCCTACGAGCAGTACTTC
TRBV10-2,TRBJ2-4,NA,NA,CASSEVGGVIQYF,TGCGCCAGCAGTGAGGTAGGGGGAGTTATTCAGTACTTC
TRBV5-1,TRBJ2-1,NA,NA,CASSLGQTFNEQFF,TGCGCCAGCAGCTTGGGACAGACCTTCAATGAGCAGTTCTTC
TRBV19,TRBJ1-5,TRBD1,NA,CASSFLGVGQGSNDGNQPQHF,TGTGCCAGTAGTTTTCTGGGGGTAGGACAGGGATCTAACGATGGCAATCAGCCCCAGCATTTT
TRBV11-3,TRBJ1-6,NA,few,CASSFGDTNSPLHF,TGTGCCAGCAGCTTTGGGGACACGAATTCACCCCTCCACTTT
TRBV2,TRBJ2-5,NA,NA,CASGPGEATQYF,TGTGCCAGCGGGCCGGGGGAGGCGACCCAGTACTTC
TRBV24-1,TRBJ2-7,TRBD1,NA,CATSDPGGEQYF,TGTGCCACCAGTGATCCAGGGGGTGAGCAGTACTTC
TRBV30,TRBJ2-5,NA,once,CAWVPLGTPQETQYF,TGTGCCTGGGTCCCCCTCGGGACTCCACAAGAGACCCAGTACTTC
TRBV5-4,TRBJ2-5,NA,NA,CASSPGLQGSETQYF,TGTGCCAGCAGCCCGGGACTCCAGGGTTCGGAGACCCAGTACTTC
TRBV5-8,TRBJ1-6,TRBD1,once,CASSIGTDNSPLHF,TGTGCCAGCAGCATCGGGACAGATAATTCACCCCTCCACTTT